These T cell receptor beta chains were read from a single sample in a study of OX40 agonist ivuxolimab in advanced cancers. Clones were sequenced by immunoSEQ multiplex PCR, and TCRdb holds only the in-frame ones, with some missing. The data hold about 73,000 clones, with about nine tenths observed a single time. The sample here was CD4+ or CD8+ T cells sorted from blood, taken in a trial of the OX40 agonist ivuxolimab. These receptors all come from an adult with an advanced solid tumor such as melanoma, head and neck, liver or kidney cancer. Each CDR3 is given with its conserved first and last residue. D genes are given only for firm matches.

j_gene,len,d_gene,v_gene,CDR3nt,CDR3aa
TRBJ2-7,11,.,TRBV28,TGTGCCAGCAGTTTAACAGGCGTGCAGTACTTC,CASSLTGVQYF
TRBJ2-7,14,TRBD2,TRBV5-1,TGCGCCAGCAGCTTGGATAGCGGGAGTTACGAGCAGTACTTC,CASSLDSGSYEQYF
TRBJ2-5,13,TRBD2,TRBV10-3,TGTGCCATCACGGCTAGCGGACAAGAGACCCAGTACTTC,CAITASGQETQYF
TRBJ2-1,15,TRBD2,TRBV18,TGTGCCAGCTCCCAGTCTAGCGGGAGGAACAATGAGCAGTTCTTC,CASSQSSGRNNEQFF
TRBJ2-7,12,.,TRBV15,TGTGCCACCAGCAGAGGGCGTTACGAGCAGTACTTC,CATSRGRYEQYF
TRBJ1-5,15,.,TRBV4-3,TGCGCCAGCAGCCAAGGGTCCGGCCAAAGCTGGCCCCAGCATTTT,CASSQGSGQSWPQHF
TRBJ2-1,11,TRBD2,TRBV28,TGTGCCAGCAGGACCGGGACTAGCTGGGTCTTC,CASRTGTSWVF
TRBJ2-5,14,.,TRBV5-1,TGCGCCAGCAAAATCGCAGCGGCCCAAGAGACCCAGTACTTC,CASKIAAAQETQYF
TRBJ2-3,14,.,TRBV11-2,TGTGCCAGCGGGGGGGGCGGCGGCACAGATACGCAGTATTTT,CASGGGGGTDTQYF
TRBJ2-7,16,TRBD2,TRBV28,TGTGCCAGCAGTTACGGCAACGCGCGGGAGGGTTACGAGCAGTACTTC,CASSYGNAREGYEQYF
TRBJ1-1,13,.,TRBV29-1,TGCAGCGTTGAAGAGTCAGTTCACGGTGAAGCTTTCTTT,CSVEESVHGEAFF
TRBJ2-1,15,TRBD1,TRBV11-2,TGTGCCAGCAGCCCAGGACAGGGGGGGTACAATGAGCAGTTCTTC,CASSPGQGGYNEQFF